The 26 T cell receptor beta chains given below trace back to one sample, sequenced in a study of T-cell memory formation after mild COVID-19. TCRdb re-called the 5' RACE reads through MiXCR, storing one row per CDR3 protein. The table records roughly 240,000 distinct CDR3 sequences, roughly 15% of them present only once. The sample taken for sequencing was PBMCs or a T cell subset sorted from them (not recorded which). The source is a man younger than 35 who had mild COVID-19 (a few samples of this study predate the infection). Cell type and time point are not known.

The V call is TRBV3-1, the J call TRBJ2-3, with TRBD1 as a possible D gene (5 bases). Germline values: CDR1 LGHDT, CDR2 YNNKEL (reference sequence). CDR3 length equals 14 residues. Deletions cut 5 bases from V and 8 bases from J, with 17 bases between. The CDR3 spells CASSEIRTTGTQYF. The DNA of the CDR3 is TGTGCCAGCAGCGAGATCCGGACAACCGGTACGCAGTATTTT.

Only a few counts were recorded for this clonotype. This chain links TRBV20-1 with TRBJ1-1; D might be TRBD1 (5 bases). CDR1 and CDR2 from the germline V gene are DFQATT and SNEGSKA (reference sequence). This CDR3 is built from 13 residues. CDR3 sequence reads: CSEKGQMNTEAFF. CDR3 nucleotides: TGCAGCGAAAAGGGGCAGATGAACACTGAAGCTTTCTTT.

This clonotype turned up a few times. The rearrangement uses TRBV19 and TRBJ2-5; unclear D gene. Trimming took 11 bases from V and 4 from J, leaving 8 bases between them. CDR3 length: 10 residues. Germline V CDR1 and CDR2: LNHDA, SQIVND (reference sequence). DNA for the CDR3: TGTGCCCTCACGGTAGAGACCCAGTACTTC. Translated: CALTVETQYF.

The V and J genes are TRBV5-1 and TRBJ1-1; D not certain. Trimming pared 2 bases from V and 4 bases from J, leaving 12 bases between. The germline V gene has CDR1 SGHRS and CDR2 YFSETQ. The CDR3 length is 14 residues. This CDR3 is CASSLQTVGTEAFF. DNA of the CDR3: TGCGCCAGCAGCTTACAAACAGTCGGCACTGAAGCTTTCTTT.

This chain connects TRBV2 to TRBJ2-3, with 12 bases matching TRBD2. This CDR3 region has 17 residues. Germline CDR1 reads SNHLY; CDR2 reads FYNNEI. With 6 bases clipped from V and 2 bases from J, the junction kept 9 bases outside the gene matches. The CDR3 coding sequence is TGTGCCAGCAGGGGAACTAGCGGGGGGACAACCACAGATACGCAGTATTTT. It specifies CASRGTSGGTTTDTQYF.

This sequence joins TRBV28 and TRBJ2-7; 8 bases fit TRBD2. This CDR3 is built from 14 residues. CDR1 is MDHEN, CDR2 SYDVKM, per germline. The V gene end was trimmed by 6 bases and the J gene end by 1 base; junction bases not matched to a gene: 5. CDR3 DNA sequence: TGTGCCAGCAGCCCGATAGCGGGGTCCTACGAGCAGTACGTC. It codes for CASSPIAGSYEQYV.

This clonotype turned up a few times. The V and J genes are TRBV20-1 and TRBJ2-5; 9 bases agree with TRBD1. J gave up 2 bases and V 6 bases, and 10 bases lay outside the gene matches. The germline V gene has CDR1 DFQATT and CDR2 SNEGSKA (reference sequence). There are 15 residues in the CDR3. In DNA, the CDR3 is TGCAGTGCCAATGGGGGGACAGGGAGGCAAGAGACCCAGTACTTC. As protein: CSANGGTGRQETQYF.

This clonotype has only a few counts. The chain links TRBV18 to TRBJ2-3, with TRBD1 as a possible D gene (5 bases). The V end lost 3 bases, the J end lost 5 bases, and 12 bases lay between the germline ends. Germline V gene lookup returns CDR1 KGHSH and CDR2 LQKENI. The CDR3 sequence is 14 residues long. CDR3 sequence (DNA): TGTGCCAGCTCACCCGGCAGGGTGGTAGATACGCAGTATTTT. Translation: CASSPGRVVDTQYF. Looking up the rest from reference TRBV18 and TRBJ2-3 gives the full variable domain: NAGVMQNPRHLVRRRGQEARLRCSPMKGHSHVYWYRQLPEEGLKFMVYLQKENIIDESGMPKERFSAEFPKEGPSILRIQQVVRGDSAAYFCASSPGRVVDTQYFGPGTRLTVL.

CDR3 residues: CASSVVLYGGTLRGYTF. In DNA form, the CDR3 reads TGTGCCAGCAGCGTAGTGTTGTATGGGGGGACCCTTAGAGGCTACACCTTC. The J gene is TRBJ1-2, the V gene TRBV9; D may be TRBD1 (5 bases). The V end lost 0 bases, the J end lost 8 bases, and 23 bases lay between the germline ends. Germline-derived CDR1 and CDR2 are SGDLS and YYNGEE. This CDR3 is built from 17 residues.

This clonotype was counted a few times. The V and J genes are TRBV18 and TRBJ2-7; the D gene is possibly TRBD2 (6 bases). V gave up 3 bases and J gave up 1 base, with 10 bases separating them. The CDR3 spans 14 residues. Germline V lookup: CDR1 KGHSH, CDR2 LQKENI. The CDR3 here is CASSPGLSSYEQYF. The CDR3 DNA follows: TGTGCCAGCTCACCGGGACTCTCGTCCTACGAGCAGTACTTC.

The chain employs TRBV20-1 and TRBJ2-1; 11 nucleotides match TRBD2. The germline V gene encodes CDR1 DFQATT and CDR2 SNEGSKA (reference sequence). V shed 3 bases, J shed 2 bases, and the junction held 9 bases outside the gene matches. The CDR3 extends over 17 amino acids. The chain's CDR3 is CSASGLAGQLAYNEQFF. CDR3 DNA: TGCAGTGCTAGTGGACTAGCGGGCCAGCTCGCCTACAATGAGCAGTTCTTC.

The rearrangement uses TRBV9 and TRBJ2-7; D might be TRBD2 (6 bases). V lost 0 bases to trimming and J lost 4 bases, with 14 bases between them. This CDR3 is 15 amino acids long. Germline loops: CDR1 SGDLS, CDR2 YYNGEE. CDR3: CASSVAAGSGYEQYF. The CDR3 coding sequence is TGTGCCAGCAGCGTAGCTGCGGGGAGTGGGTACGAGCAGTACTTC.

As regards this clonotype: Compared with germline, one end of the junction differs, possibly owing to a read error. The chain employs TRBV12-3 or TRBV12-4 and TRBJ1-5; no definite D call. The CDR3 sequence is 13 residues long. The CDR3 DNA reads as TGTGCCAGCAGTCCCCGACCGGGATCCACCGGATTTTTT. It is translated as CASSPRPGSTGFF.

This chain uses TRBV2 with TRBJ2-1; D not resolved. CDR3 length equals 11 residues. Trimming pared 4 bases from V and 10 bases from J, leaving 8 bases between. CDR1 and CDR2 (germline): SNHLY, FYNNEI. The CDR3 reads CASSVVGEQFF. For the CDR3, the DNA is TGTGCCAGCAGTGTAGTGGGCGAGCAGTTCTTC.

V and J are TRBV4-2 and TRBJ1-1, with D tentatively TRBD1 (5 bases). The CDR3 extends over 13 amino acids. V was clipped by 3 bases and J by 6 bases, with 11 bases between them. The V gene's germline CDR1 is LGHNA and CDR2 YNFKEQ. DNA for the CDR3: TGTGCCAGCAGCCAGGGAGGGGCTTCTGAAGCTTTCTTT. This encodes CASSQGGASEAFF.

This clonotype was recorded a few times. The chain has TRBV6-2 or TRBV6-3 and TRBJ2-7, with 11 bases identical to TRBD2. There are 15 residues in the CDR3. V lost 5 bases and J lost 3; bases outside the gene matches: 6. The germline gives CDR1 MNHEY, CDR2 SVGEGT. CDR3 in DNA: TGTGCCAGCAGTATAGCGGGGGGGCCTCTCTACGAGCAGTACTTC. Protein sequence: CASSIAGGPLYEQYF.

This clonotype was recorded a few times. The chain recombines TRBV20-1 with TRBJ2-3; 9 bases agree with TRBD1. From germline, CDR1 is DFQATT and CDR2 SNEGSKA (reference sequence). Trimming at V came to 2 bases and at J to 3 bases, leaving 12 bases not matched to a gene. This CDR3 is built from 17 residues. CDR3 sequence (DNA): TGCAGTGCTAGAAGTCCCTGGACAGGGGTTTGGACAGATACGCAGTATTTT. Its translation: CSARSPWTGVWTDTQYF.

This clonotype was detected many times. The chain joins TRBV20-1 to TRBJ2-4, with D unresolved. Germline V gives CDR1 DFQATT, CDR2 SNEGSKA (reference sequence). Trimming left V 3 bases short and J 0 bases short, with 6 bases between. The CDR3 consists of 13 residues. The CDR3: CSARVLAKNIQYF. CDR3 in DNA: TGCAGTGCTAGGGTACTAGCCAAAAACATTCAGTACTTC.

The chain joins TRBV4-3 to TRBJ1-1; the D gene is possibly TRBD1 (5 bases). Germline V gene sequence: CDR1 LGHNA, CDR2 YSLEER. The V and J ends lost 4 bases and 6 bases respectively, with 15 bases between them. This CDR3 is 14 amino acids long. The CDR3 region has the DNA TGCGCCAGCAGCCCCGCCCCCAGGGCCCCTGAAGCTTTCTTT. Translated: CASSPAPRAPEAFF.

This clonotype was picked up a small number of times. V is TRBV7-3 and J is TRBJ2-1; no clear D. The germline V gene has CDR1 SGHTA and CDR2 FQGTGA. Deletions cut 3 bases from V and 6 bases from J, with 12 bases between. This CDR3 has 14 amino acids. The chain's CDR3 is CASSFFGVSNEQFF. In DNA, the CDR3 is TGTGCCAGCAGCTTTTTTGGGGTTAGCAATGAGCAGTTCTTC.

This chain links TRBV12-3 or TRBV12-4 with TRBJ2-1, with D tentatively TRBD1 (5 bases). Trimming stripped 2 bases from V and 7 bases from J, with 9 bases between. This CDR3 is built from 13 residues. CDR3 DNA sequence: TGTGCCAGCAGTTTATTTAGGGGAAATGAGCAGTTCTTC. Translation: CASSLFRGNEQFF.

This clonotype occurred a few times. The J gene is TRBJ2-5, the V gene TRBV9, with 7 bases matching TRBD2. CDR1 is SGDLS, CDR2 YYNGEE, per germline. The CDR3 contains 15 residues. V was pared by 0 bases and J by 2 bases, with 4 bases of the junction left unmatched. The CDR3 region has the DNA TGTGCCAGCAGCGTAGTGGGGGGGATGCAAGAGACCCAGTACTTC. This gives the protein CASSVVGGMQETQYF.

This clonotype was seen a few times. The chain is built from TRBV28 and TRBJ1-2; D remains ambiguous. Germline CDR1 reads MDHEN; CDR2 reads SYDVKM. Trimming removed 5 bases at V and 6 bases at J, with 16 bases between. The CDR3 has 14 residues. Written as DNA, the CDR3 is TGTGCCAGCAGTCCCCACCCGTCGCGGAATGGCTACACCTTC. It is translated as CASSPHPSRNGYTF.

This sequence joins TRBV20-1 and TRBJ2-7, with D perhaps matching TRBD2 (7 bases). V lost 3 bases and J lost 2, with 14 bases in between. CDR1 and CDR2 from the germline V gene are DFQATT and SNEGSKA (reference sequence). The CDR3 contains 14 residues. The CDR3 DNA follows: TGCAGTGCTAGTGGGAGGGGGTCGCCCTACGAGCAGTACGTC. Translating it yields CSASGRGSPYEQYV.

This clonotype was recorded a few times. This rearrangement joins TRBV6-5 to TRBJ2-3; 10 bases agree with TRBD2. With 2 bases clipped from V and 5 bases from J, the junction kept 7 bases outside the gene matches. CDR1 MNHEY and CDR2 SVGAGI come from the germline V gene. The CDR3 has 16 residues. CDR3 DNA: TGTGCCAGCAGTTACGACAGCGGGGGGGTAGGAGATACGCAGTATTTT. Its protein product is CASSYDSGGVGDTQYF.

In this sample, this clonotype turned up once. V usage is TRBV7-2 and J usage is TRBJ1-5; no reliable D call. CDR1 is SGHTA and CDR2 is FQGNSA in the germline V gene. This CDR3 region has 13 residues. The V gene lost 3 bases and the J gene lost 7 bases, with 10 bases spanning the gap. The CDR3 nucleotides read TGTGCCAGCAGCTTCGACTCCGGGCAGCCCCAGCATTTT. Its protein is CASSFDSGQPQHF.